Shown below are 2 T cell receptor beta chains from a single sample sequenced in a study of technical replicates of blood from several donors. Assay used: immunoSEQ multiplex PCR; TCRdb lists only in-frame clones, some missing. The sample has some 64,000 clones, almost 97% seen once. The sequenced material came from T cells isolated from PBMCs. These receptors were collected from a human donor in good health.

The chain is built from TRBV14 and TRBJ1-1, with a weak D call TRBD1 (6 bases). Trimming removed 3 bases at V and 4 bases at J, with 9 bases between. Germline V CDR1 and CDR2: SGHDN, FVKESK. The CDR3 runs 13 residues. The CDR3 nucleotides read TGTGCCAGCAGCCACCTAGGGGGCACTGAAGCTTTCTTT. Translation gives CASSHLGGTEAFF.

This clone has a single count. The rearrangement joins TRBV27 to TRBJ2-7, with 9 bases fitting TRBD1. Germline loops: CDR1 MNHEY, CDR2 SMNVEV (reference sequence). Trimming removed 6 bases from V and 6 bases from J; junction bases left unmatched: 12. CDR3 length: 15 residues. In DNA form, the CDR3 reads TGTGCCAGCAGGGGGAGGGACAGGGTGGTATGCGAGCAGTACTTC. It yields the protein CASRGRDRVVCEQYF.